This T cell receptor beta chain was obtained from a study of blood T cell repertoires in COVID-19. On the study more broadly: The United States, Italy and Spain were the sources of the acute and convalescent COVID-19 samples. The analysed material was cDNA or gDNA that came from T cells, B-cell-depleted T cells, or PBMCs.

This CDR3 spans 11 amino acids. Germline V CDR1 and CDR2: DFQATT, SNEGSKA (reference sequence). V gave up 5 bases and J gave up 6 bases, with 10 bases separating them. In the original workflow: Estimation of nucleated cell counts relied on the amplification of reference gene primers. The method was immunoSEQ multiplex PCR; TCRdb's version includes in-frame clones alone and lacks a portion of them. The V and J calls and clone size come from that table; D and trimming were worked out from the DNA. The sample yields about 410,000 clones, roughly 88% seen once. The sequencing input was peripheral blood. The receptor's source is a young woman with active or convalescent COVID-19. The chain couples TRBV20-1 to TRBJ1-1; D unclear. This CDR3 reads CSAPGNSEAFF. CDR3 coding DNA: TGCAGTGCTCCGGGGAATTCTGAAGCTTTCTTT.